These 11 T cell receptor beta chains originate from one sample sequenced in a study of blood T cell repertoires in COVID-19. Using immunoSEQ multiplex PCR, the repertoire was profiled, and TCRdb retains in-frame clones only, with some absent. The data hold around 63,000 clones, with 80% to 90% observed a single time. Sequencing input: peripheral blood. The source of these receptors is a woman aged 60-75 years with COVID-19, enrolled during active disease.

The V call is TRBV6-6, the J call TRBJ2-3; D is ambiguous. The CDR3 length is 12 residues. The germline V gene encodes CDR1 MNHNY and CDR2 SVGAGI (reference sequence). Trimming took off 4 bases at V and 2 bases at J, with 4 bases between the two ends. DNA for the CDR3: TGTGCCAGCAGTTCAGACACAGATACGCAGTATTTT. Translating it yields CASSSDTDTQYF.

In its sample, this clone was seen a few times. This rearrangement joins TRBV3-1 (or the pseudogene TRBV3-2) to TRBJ2-7; 7 bases are shared with TRBD2. Trimming removed 6 bases from V and 1 base from J; junction bases left unmatched: 3. Germline V lookup: CDR1 LGHDT, CDR2 YNNKEL (reference sequence). There are 13 residues in the CDR3. The CDR3 region is CASREAGSYEQYF. In DNA form, the CDR3 reads TGTGCCAGCAGGGAAGCGGGGTCCTACGAGCAGTACTTC.

This chain joins TRBV7-2 and TRBJ1-5, with a tentative D call TRBD1 (6 bases). Germline V lookup: CDR1 SGHTA, CDR2 FQGNSA. The CDR3 has 15 residues. With 5 bases removed from V and 6 bases from J, the gap between germline ends came to 17 bases. For the CDR3, the DNA is TGTGCCAGCAGCCTACAGGGATATGAGGGTCAGCCCCAGCATTTT. Translating gives CASSLQGYEGQPQHF.

The chain links TRBV27 to TRBJ2-7; 8 nucleotides agree with TRBD2. CDR1 and CDR2 (germline): MNHEY, SMNVEV (reference sequence). J was trimmed by 2 bases and V by 6 bases; bases with no gene match: 6. The CDR3 covers 14 residues. The CDR3 sequence: CASSFGGETYEQYF. The DNA of the CDR3 is TGTGCCAGCAGCTTCGGGGGGGAAACCTACGAGCAGTACTTC.

V and J are TRBV24-1 and TRBJ1-5; TRBD1 agrees at 11 bases. The V gene's germline CDR1 is KGHDR and CDR2 SFDVKD. The CDR3 is 14 amino acids. J gave up 4 bases and V 7 bases, and 2 bases lay outside the gene matches. CDR3 nucleotide sequence: TGTGCCACCAGCGGGACAGGGGGAAATCAGCCCCAGCATTTT. Translating gives CATSGTGGNQPQHF.

The gene calls are TRBV4-2 and TRBJ1-1; 9 nucleotides line up with TRBD1. The germline V gene encodes CDR1 LGHNA and CDR2 YNFKEQ. The CDR3 consists of 16 residues. The V segment lost 0 bases and the J segment 3 bases; nucleotides outside the gene matches: 5. The CDR3 DNA reads TGTGCCAGCAGCCAAGATCGTAGGGACAGGGACACTGAAGCTTTCTTT. Translating gives CASSQDRRDRDTEAFF.

The genes are TRBV6-6 and TRBJ1-2, with 11 bases lining up with TRBD1. This CDR3 is built from 13 residues. Germline-derived CDR1 and CDR2 are MNHNY and SVGAGI (reference sequence). Trimming at V came to 6 bases and at J to 6 bases, leaving 3 bases not matched to a gene. The CDR3, as DNA: TGTGCCAGCAGCTCGGACAGGGGGCATGGCTACACCTTC. Translation gives CASSSDRGHGYTF.

This clone was picked up a small number of times. The chain couples TRBV19 to TRBJ2-3; 9 bases fit TRBD1. V was clipped by 5 bases and J by 6 bases; unmatched bases: 9. CDR1 is LNHDA and CDR2 is SQIVND in the germline V gene (reference sequence). The CDR3 covers 15 residues. CDR3 bases: TGTGCCAGTAGTTGGGGCGGGACAGGGCCCGATACGCAGTATTTT. Amino acids: CASSWGGTGPDTQYF.

The V call is TRBV28, the J call TRBJ2-1; D unclear. This CDR3 region has 16 residues. Germline V CDR1 and CDR2: MDHEN, SYDVKM. Trimming shortened V by 3 bases and J by 4 bases, and 16 bases separated the two germline ends. CDR3 loop: CASSFRAASVYNEQFF. The CDR3 nucleotides read TGTGCCAGCAGTTTTCGCGCGGCGTCGGTATACAATGAGCAGTTCTTC.

This clone was detected once. This chain joins TRBV28 and TRBJ1-4; D may be TRBD1 (6 bases). This CDR3 is built from 14 residues. The germline V gene has CDR1 MDHEN and CDR2 SYDVKM. V dropped 1 base and J dropped 7 bases, with 10 bases sitting between them. CDR3 in amino acids: CASSLYGGGEKLFF. CDR3 bases: TGTGCCAGCAGTTTATATGGGGGCGGTGAAAAACTGTTTTTT.

This clone was seen only a few times. This sequence joins TRBV12-5 and TRBJ1-5; 7 nucleotides agree with TRBD1. Germline CDR1 is LGHNT and CDR2 is FRNRAP. This CDR3 contains 21 residues. The V gene end was trimmed by 0 bases and the J gene end by 1 base; junction bases not matched to a gene: 18. CDR3 nucleotides: TGTGCTAGTGGTTTGGTAAACGACGGACAGGTAGGTTCTGGGAGCAATCAGCCCCAGCATTTT. Its translation: CASGLVNDGQVGSGSNQPQHF.